This paragraph reports one TCR beta chain. Its antigen remains unidentified. TCRdb analysed the reads with MiXCR anew, one entry per CDR3 protein. This table holds about 160,000 distinct CDR3 sequences, less than 25% found once. This entry comes from a study of T cell repertoires in cytomegalovirus infection. The V segment lost 5 bases and the J segment 2 bases; nucleotides outside the gene matches: 1. CDR1 is MDHEN and CDR2 is SYDVKM in the germline V gene. The CDR3 has 14 residues. The source material was CD8+ T cells from cultured PBMCs, sampled from culture after CMV antigen stimulation. The source is a human donor in good health (CMV status not recorded). Some clones in this sample may be carry-over from other donors' samples. The chain combines TRBV28 with TRBJ2-7; TRBD2 matches at 12 bases. CDR3 protein: CASSPSGGAYEQYF. The CDR3 DNA sequence: TGTGCCAGCAGTCCTAGCGGGGGGGCCTACGAGCAGTACTTC.